These 20 T cell receptor beta chains share one sample of origin, sequenced in a study of blood T cell repertoires in COVID-19. Sequenced by immunoSEQ multiplex PCR; TCRdb stores in-frame clones only, minus some. Of 55,000 to 70,000 clones detected, approximately 91% appear once; the ten largest clones hold approximately 9.2%. The sequencing sample was made of peripheral blood. The receptors shown here come from an older woman with active COVID-19.

V usage is TRBV14 and J usage is TRBJ1-4; D gene uncertain. Germline V gene lookup returns CDR1 SGHDN and CDR2 FVKESK. CDR3 size: 12 residues. V was pared by 4 bases and J by 8 bases, with 8 bases between. CDR3 in amino acids: CASSRGVEKLFF. The CDR3 DNA is TGTGCCAGCAGCCGCGGAGTCGAAAAACTGTTTTTT.

Only a few counts were recorded for this clone. This chain connects TRBV7-9 to TRBJ1-3; a weak D match, TRBD1 (6 bases). CDR3 length: 17 residues. V was shortened by 5 bases and J by 0 bases, with 17 bases between the two germline ends. Germline assignment: CDR1 SEHNR and CDR2 FQNEAQ (reference sequence). CDR3 coding DNA: TGTGCCAGCAGCCCCCGGGACACCTGGGCCTCTGGAAACACCATATATTTT. Protein: CASSPRDTWASGNTIYF.

This chain joins TRBV30 and TRBJ1-1; tentative D call: TRBD1 (5 bases). CDR1 is GTSNPN, CDR2 SVGIG, per germline (reference sequence). Trimming removed 4 bases at V and 1 base at J, with 10 bases between. The length of the CDR3 is 13 residues. CDR3 DNA sequence: TGTGCCTGGACCAGGGAAGCGAACACTGAAGCTTTCTTT. Translated, it gives CAWTREANTEAFF.

This clone was picked up one time. The J gene is TRBJ2-3, the V gene TRBV30, with 12 bases matching TRBD2. J lost 1 base, V lost 3 bases, and 11 bases had no gene match. Germline CDR1 and CDR2: GTSNPN and SVGIG (reference sequence). The CDR3 is 18 amino acids. This chain's CDR3 is CAWRDASGRASGTDTQYF. CDR3 in DNA: TGTGCCTGGAGGGATGCTAGCGGGAGGGCGTCGGGCACAGATACGCAGTATTTT.

The V and J genes are TRBV28 and TRBJ1-6, with D possibly matching TRBD1 (6 bases). V was clipped by 2 bases and J by 4 bases, with 15 bases between them. The CDR3 covers 17 residues. Germline CDR1 reads MDHEN; CDR2 reads SYDVKM. CDR3 in DNA: TGTGCCAGCAGTTTAGATACAGGGCTAATTTATAATTCACCCCTCCACTTT. Translation: CASSLDTGLIYNSPLHF.

The chain recombines TRBV5-1 with TRBJ1-1; 7 nucleotides match TRBD1. Germline V gives CDR1 SGHRS, CDR2 YFSETQ. J lost 5 bases, V lost 1 base, and 8 bases had no gene match. This CDR3 is built from 15 residues. This CDR3 reads CASSLSTGRRTEAFF. CDR3 sequence (DNA): TGCGCCAGCAGCTTGTCGACAGGGCGGAGGACTGAAGCTTTCTTT. Filled out from reference TRBV5-1 and TRBJ1-1, the complete variable domain reads KAGVTQTPRYLIKTRGQQVTLSCSPISGHRSVSWYQQTPGQGLQFLFEYFSETQRNKGNFPGRFSGRQFSNSRSEMNVSTLELGDSALYLCASSLSTGRRTEAFFGQGTRLTVV.

The gene calls are TRBV11-2 and TRBJ2-3; 9 positions agree with TRBD2. The trim removed 1 base at V and 0 bases at J, leaving 2 bases unmatched. The CDR3 totals 16 residues. The germline V gene encodes CDR1 SGHAT and CDR2 FQNNGV. CDR3 bases: TGTGCCAGCAGCTTAGGGACTAGCGCTAGCACAGATACGCAGTATTTT. Its protein is CASSLGTSASTDTQYF.

This sequence joins TRBV28 and TRBJ1-5; possible D gene TRBD1, 5 bases. The length of the CDR3 is 14 residues. Germline CDR1 reads MDHEN; CDR2 reads SYDVKM. The germline V and J ends were trimmed by 7 bases and 0 bases, with 10 bases remaining between them. The CDR3 spells CASNLGGSNQPQHF. The CDR3 coding sequence is TGTGCCAGCAACTTGGGGGGTAGCAATCAGCCCCAGCATTTT.

The V gene is TRBV4-1, the J gene TRBJ2-7; no definite D call. V lost 0 bases, J lost 3 bases, and 9 bases lay in between. Per germline, CDR1 MGHRA and CDR2 YSYEKL. The CDR3 loop spans 14 amino acids. DNA for the CDR3: TGCGCCAGCAGCCAAGAGGGCAAGGTCTACGAGCAGTACTTC. This gives the protein CASSQEGKVYEQYF.

The chain uses TRBV6-1 and TRBJ2-1, with D perhaps matching TRBD2 (5 bases). V dropped 1 base and J dropped 8 bases, with 12 bases sitting between them. Germline-derived CDR1 and CDR2 are MNHNS and SASEGT. The CDR3 runs to 14 residues. The CDR3 region has the DNA TGTGCCAGCAGTGAAGATCGGGGTACGGATGAGCAGTTCTTC. As protein: CASSEDRGTDEQFF.

V and J are TRBV9 and TRBJ2-2; possible D gene TRBD2, 6 bases. This CDR3 is built from 16 residues. V lost 0 bases to trimming and J lost 1 base, with 10 bases between them. Germline values: CDR1 SGDLS, CDR2 YYNGEE. CDR3 sequence (DNA): TGTGCCAGCAGCGTAGTCCCTAGCGTGAACACCGGGGAGCTGTTTTTT. It encodes CASSVVPSVNTGELFF. Using reference TRBV9 and TRBJ2-2 for the parts outside the CDR3, the full variable domain is DSGVTQTPKHLITATGQRVTLRCSPRSGDLSVYWYQQSLDQGLQFLIQYYNGEERAKGNILERFSAQQFPDLHSELNLSSLELGDSALYFCASSVVPSVNTGELFFGEGSRLTVL.

This chain joins TRBV11-2 and TRBJ1-2, with 10 bases aligning to TRBD1. This CDR3 comprises 16 residues. CDR1 SGHAT and CDR2 FQNNGV come from the germline V gene. The trim removed 5 bases at V and 2 bases at J, leaving 8 bases unmatched. The CDR3 nucleotides read TGTGCCAGCAGCCCCCTTCGGACAGGGGGGAACTATGGCTACACCTTC. It is translated as CASSPLRTGGNYGYTF.

The CDR3 here is CASSLGDIGGQPQHF. CDR3 in DNA: TGTGCCAGCAGCTTAGGGGACATAGGTGGCCAGCCCCAGCATTTT. The J gene is TRBJ1-5, the V gene TRBV7-2; D may be TRBD1 (6 bases). This CDR3 is 15 amino acids long. V lost 1 base, J lost 7 bases, and 14 bases lay in between. Per the germline V gene, CDR1 is SGHTA and CDR2 is FQGNSA.

The rearrangement joins TRBV23-1 to TRBJ1-5; D unresolved. TRBV23-1 counts as an open reading frame of uncertain function. CDR3 length: 15 amino acids. Trimming stripped 3 bases from V and 3 bases from J, with 12 bases between. CDR3 in DNA: TGCGCCAGCAGTCATGGCAGAATAAACAATCAGCCCCAGCATTTT. Protein: CASSHGRINNQPQHF.

The CDR3 sequence: CASRRAGNTIYF. CDR3 bases: TGTGCCAGCAGGCGGGCAGGAAACACCATATATTTT. The chain couples TRBV2 to TRBJ1-3; D gene ambiguous. V lost 6 bases to trimming and J lost 4 bases, with 7 bases between them. CDR3 size: 12 residues. Germline assignment: CDR1 SNHLY and CDR2 FYNNEI.

V usage is TRBV6-5 and J usage is TRBJ1-2; TRBD1 is a possible D gene (6 bases). This CDR3 comprises 13 residues. The V gene lost 8 bases and the J gene lost 4 bases, with 14 bases spanning the gap. The germline CDR1 and CDR2 sequences are MNHEY and SVGAGI. The CDR3 loop reads CASAAGDLYGYTF. The CDR3 DNA reads TGTGCCAGCGCCGCAGGGGACCTCTATGGCTACACCTTC.

The chain has TRBV5-6 and TRBJ1-2; D is perhaps TRBD1 (5 bases). From germline, CDR1 is SGHDT and CDR2 YYEEEE. The CDR3 has 17 amino acids. Trimming cost V 7 bases and J 3 bases, with 25 bases left between them. CDR3 DNA sequence: TGTGCCAGCCGTCCCAACCGGGACTTTGGCGGGGACTATGGCTACACCTTC. Translation: CASRPNRDFGGDYGYTF.

The chain has TRBV7-9 and TRBJ2-1; tentative D call: TRBD1 (6 bases). The CDR3 is 14 residues long. Between the trimmed V and J ends, which lost 1 base and 6 bases, there was a span of 10 bases. CDR1 is SEHNR, CDR2 FQNEAQ, per germline (reference sequence). The DNA of the CDR3 is TGTGCCAGCAGCTTAGTTCTGGGGGCCAATGAGCAGTTCTTC. Protein sequence: CASSLVLGANEQFF.

The chain couples TRBV11-2 to TRBJ2-1; weak D call: TRBD1 (6 bases). V was trimmed by 4 bases and J by 5 bases, leaving 12 bases between them. In germline, CDR1 is SGHAT, CDR2 FQNNGV. The CDR3 consists of 14 residues. The CDR3 sequence is CASSSFTGNNEQFF. The CDR3 DNA follows: TGTGCCAGCAGCTCGTTTACAGGGAACAATGAGCAGTTCTTC.

The count of this clone is one. The genes are TRBV7-8 and TRBJ1-2, with a weak D call TRBD1 (5 bases). With 3 bases removed from V and 4 bases from J, the gap between germline ends came to 12 bases. CDR3 size: 14 residues. Germline loops: CDR1 SGHVS, CDR2 FQNEAQ. This CDR3 is CASSLGGASYGYTF. Written as DNA, the CDR3 is TGTGCCAGCAGCTTGGGGGGTGCAAGCTATGGCTACACCTTC.